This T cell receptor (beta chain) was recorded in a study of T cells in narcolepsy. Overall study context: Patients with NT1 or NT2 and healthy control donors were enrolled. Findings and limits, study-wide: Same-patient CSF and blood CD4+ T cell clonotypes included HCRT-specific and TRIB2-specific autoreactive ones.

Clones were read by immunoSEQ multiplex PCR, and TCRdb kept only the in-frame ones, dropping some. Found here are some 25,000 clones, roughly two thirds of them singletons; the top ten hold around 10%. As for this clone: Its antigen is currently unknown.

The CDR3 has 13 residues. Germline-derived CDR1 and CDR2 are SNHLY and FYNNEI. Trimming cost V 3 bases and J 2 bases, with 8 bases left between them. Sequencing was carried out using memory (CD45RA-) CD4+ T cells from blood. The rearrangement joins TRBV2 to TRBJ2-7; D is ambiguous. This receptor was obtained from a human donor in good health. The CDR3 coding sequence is TGTGCCAGCAGTGATGCGACCCCCTACGAGCAGTACTTC. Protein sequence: CASSDATPYEQYF. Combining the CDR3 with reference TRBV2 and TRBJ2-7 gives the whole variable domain EPEVTQTPSHQVTQMGQEVILRCVPISNHLYFYWYRQILGQKVEFLVSFYNNEISEKSEIFDDQFSVERPDGSNFTLKIRSTKLEDSAMYFCASSDATPYEQYFGPGTRLTVT.